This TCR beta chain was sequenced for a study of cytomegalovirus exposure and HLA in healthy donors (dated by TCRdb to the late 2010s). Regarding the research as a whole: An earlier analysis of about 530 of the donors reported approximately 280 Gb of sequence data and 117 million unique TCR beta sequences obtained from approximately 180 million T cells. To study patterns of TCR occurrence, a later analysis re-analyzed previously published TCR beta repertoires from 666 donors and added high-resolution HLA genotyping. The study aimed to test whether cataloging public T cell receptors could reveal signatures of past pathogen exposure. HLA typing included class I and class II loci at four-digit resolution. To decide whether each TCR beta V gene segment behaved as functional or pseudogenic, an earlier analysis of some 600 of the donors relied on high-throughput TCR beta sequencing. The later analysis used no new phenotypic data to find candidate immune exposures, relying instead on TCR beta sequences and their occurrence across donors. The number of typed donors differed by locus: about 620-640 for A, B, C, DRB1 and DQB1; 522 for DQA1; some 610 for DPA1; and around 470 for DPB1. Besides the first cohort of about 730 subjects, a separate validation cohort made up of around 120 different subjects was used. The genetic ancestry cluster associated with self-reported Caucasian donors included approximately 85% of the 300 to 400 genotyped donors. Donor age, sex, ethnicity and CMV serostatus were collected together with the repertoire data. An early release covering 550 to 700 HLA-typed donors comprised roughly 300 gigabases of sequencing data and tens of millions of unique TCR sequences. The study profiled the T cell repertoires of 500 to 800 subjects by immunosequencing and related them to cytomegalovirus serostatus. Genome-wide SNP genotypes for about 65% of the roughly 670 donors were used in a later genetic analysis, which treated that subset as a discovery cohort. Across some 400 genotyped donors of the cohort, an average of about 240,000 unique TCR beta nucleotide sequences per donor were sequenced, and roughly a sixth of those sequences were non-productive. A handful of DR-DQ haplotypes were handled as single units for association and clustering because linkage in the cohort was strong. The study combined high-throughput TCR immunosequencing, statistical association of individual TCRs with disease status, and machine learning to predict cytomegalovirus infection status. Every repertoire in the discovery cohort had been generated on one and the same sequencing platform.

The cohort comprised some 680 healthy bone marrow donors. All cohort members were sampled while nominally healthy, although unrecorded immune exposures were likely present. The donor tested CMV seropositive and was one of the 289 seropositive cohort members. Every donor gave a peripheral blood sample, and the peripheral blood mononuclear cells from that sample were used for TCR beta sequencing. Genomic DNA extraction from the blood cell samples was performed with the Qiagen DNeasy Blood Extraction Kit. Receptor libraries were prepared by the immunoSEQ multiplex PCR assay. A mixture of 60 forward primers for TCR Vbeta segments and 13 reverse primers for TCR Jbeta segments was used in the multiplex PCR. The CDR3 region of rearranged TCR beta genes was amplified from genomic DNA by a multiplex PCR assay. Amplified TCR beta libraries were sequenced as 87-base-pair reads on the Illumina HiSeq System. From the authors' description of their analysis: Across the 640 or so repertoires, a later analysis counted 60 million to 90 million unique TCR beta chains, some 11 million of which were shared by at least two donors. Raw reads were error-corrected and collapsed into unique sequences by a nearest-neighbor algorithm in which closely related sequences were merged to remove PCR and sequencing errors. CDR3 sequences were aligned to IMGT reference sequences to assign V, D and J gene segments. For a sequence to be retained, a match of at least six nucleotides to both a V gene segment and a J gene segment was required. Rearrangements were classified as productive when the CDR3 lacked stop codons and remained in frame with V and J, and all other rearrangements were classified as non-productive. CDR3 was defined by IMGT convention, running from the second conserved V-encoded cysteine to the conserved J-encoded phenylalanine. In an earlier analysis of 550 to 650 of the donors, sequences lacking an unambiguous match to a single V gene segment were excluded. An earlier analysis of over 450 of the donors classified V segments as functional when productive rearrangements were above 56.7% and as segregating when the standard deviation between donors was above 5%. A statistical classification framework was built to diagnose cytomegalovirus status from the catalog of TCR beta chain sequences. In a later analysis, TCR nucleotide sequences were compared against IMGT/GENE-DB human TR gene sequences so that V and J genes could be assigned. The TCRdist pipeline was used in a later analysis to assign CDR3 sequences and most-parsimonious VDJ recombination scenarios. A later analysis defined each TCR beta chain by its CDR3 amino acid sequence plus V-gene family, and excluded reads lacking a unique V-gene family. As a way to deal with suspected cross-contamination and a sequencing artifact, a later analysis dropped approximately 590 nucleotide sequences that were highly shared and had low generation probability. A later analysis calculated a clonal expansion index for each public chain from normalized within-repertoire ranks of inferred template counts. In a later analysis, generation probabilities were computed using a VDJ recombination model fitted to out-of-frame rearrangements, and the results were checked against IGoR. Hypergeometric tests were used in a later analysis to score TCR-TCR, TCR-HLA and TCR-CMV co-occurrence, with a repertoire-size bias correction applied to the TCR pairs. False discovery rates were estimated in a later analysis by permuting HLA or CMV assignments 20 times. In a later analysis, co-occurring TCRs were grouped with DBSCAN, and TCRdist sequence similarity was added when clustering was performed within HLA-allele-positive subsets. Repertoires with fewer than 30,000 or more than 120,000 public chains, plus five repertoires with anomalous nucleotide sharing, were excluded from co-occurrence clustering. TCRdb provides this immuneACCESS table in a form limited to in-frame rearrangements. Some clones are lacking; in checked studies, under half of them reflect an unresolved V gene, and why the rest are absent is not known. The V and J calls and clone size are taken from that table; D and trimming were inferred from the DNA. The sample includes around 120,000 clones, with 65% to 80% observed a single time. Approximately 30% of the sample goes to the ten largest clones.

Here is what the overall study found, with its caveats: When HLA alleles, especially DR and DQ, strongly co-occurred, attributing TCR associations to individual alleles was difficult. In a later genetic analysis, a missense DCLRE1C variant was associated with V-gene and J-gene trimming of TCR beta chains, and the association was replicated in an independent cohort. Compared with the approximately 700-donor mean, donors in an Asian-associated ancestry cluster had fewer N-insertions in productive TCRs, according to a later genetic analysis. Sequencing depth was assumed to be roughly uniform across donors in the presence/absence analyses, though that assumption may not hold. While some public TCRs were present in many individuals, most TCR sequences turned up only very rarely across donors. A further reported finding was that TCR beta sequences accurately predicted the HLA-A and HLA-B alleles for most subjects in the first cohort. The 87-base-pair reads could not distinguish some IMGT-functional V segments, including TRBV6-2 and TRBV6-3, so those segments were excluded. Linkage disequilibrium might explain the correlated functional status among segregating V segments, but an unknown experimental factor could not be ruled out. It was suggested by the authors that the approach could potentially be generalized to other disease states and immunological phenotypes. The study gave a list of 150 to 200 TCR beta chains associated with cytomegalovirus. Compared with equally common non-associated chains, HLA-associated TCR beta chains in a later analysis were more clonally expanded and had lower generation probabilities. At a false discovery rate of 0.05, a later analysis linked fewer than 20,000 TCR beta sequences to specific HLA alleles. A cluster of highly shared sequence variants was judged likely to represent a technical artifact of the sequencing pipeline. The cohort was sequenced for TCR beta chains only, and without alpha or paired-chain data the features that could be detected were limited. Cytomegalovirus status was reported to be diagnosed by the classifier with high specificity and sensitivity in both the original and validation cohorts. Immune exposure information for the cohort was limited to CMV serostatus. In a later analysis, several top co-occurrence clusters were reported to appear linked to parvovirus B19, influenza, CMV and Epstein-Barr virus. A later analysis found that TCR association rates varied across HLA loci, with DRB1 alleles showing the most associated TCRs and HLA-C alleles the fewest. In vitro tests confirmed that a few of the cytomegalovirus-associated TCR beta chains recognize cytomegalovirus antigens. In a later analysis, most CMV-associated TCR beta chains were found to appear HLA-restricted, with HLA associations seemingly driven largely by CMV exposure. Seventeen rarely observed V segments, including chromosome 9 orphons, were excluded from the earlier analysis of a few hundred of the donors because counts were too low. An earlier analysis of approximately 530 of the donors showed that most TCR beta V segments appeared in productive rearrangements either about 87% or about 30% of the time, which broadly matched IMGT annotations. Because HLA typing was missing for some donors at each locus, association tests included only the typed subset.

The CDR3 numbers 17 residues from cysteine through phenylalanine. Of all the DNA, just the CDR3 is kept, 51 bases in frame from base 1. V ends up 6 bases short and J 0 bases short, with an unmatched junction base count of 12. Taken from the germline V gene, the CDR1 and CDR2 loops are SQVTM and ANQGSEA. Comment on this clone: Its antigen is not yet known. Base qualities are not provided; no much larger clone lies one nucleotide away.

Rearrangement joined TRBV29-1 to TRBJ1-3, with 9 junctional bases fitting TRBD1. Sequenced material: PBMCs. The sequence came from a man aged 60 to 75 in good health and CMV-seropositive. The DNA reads TGCAGCGTCCGGGGGACAGGGCGAACCTTCTCTGGAAACACCATATATTTT. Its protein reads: CSVRGTGRTFSGNTIYF.